One and the same sample provided the 29 T cell receptor beta chains below, sequenced in a study of regulatory and conventional T cells in RAG deficiency. Sequencing used immunoSEQ multiplex PCR; TCRdb keeps in-frame clones, though not all of them. The sample yields around 29,000 clones, roughly 96% seen once. The sorted conventional CD4+ T cells were CD25-low and CD127-high, with genomic DNA sequenced. The same sample was also used in a study of regulatory T cells. That paper adds: The primer mix had 52 TRBV and 13 TRBJ primers.

The specimen sequenced was CD25- CD4+ T cells sorted from blood. These receptor sequences come from a human donor in good health.

V usage is TRBV30 and J usage is TRBJ2-5; tentatively, D is TRBD1 (5 bases). The CDR3 spans 15 residues. Trimming stripped 3 bases from V and 1 base from J, with 15 bases between. Germline CDR1 reads GTSNPN; CDR2 reads SVGIG (reference sequence). DNA for the CDR3: TGTGCCTGGAGCCATCAAACAGGTTTCCAAGAGACCCAGTACTTC. The encoded protein is CAWSHQTGFQETQYF.

This rearrangement joins TRBV7-9 to TRBJ1-1; D remains ambiguous. Germline assignment: CDR1 SEHNR and CDR2 FQNEAQ (reference sequence). V shed 2 bases and J shed 0 bases, with 10 bases lying between them. The CDR3 sequence is 15 residues long. CDR3 in amino acids: CASSLYAAVNTEAFF. CDR3 in DNA: TGTGCCAGCAGCTTATACGCGGCCGTGAACACTGAAGCTTTCTTT.

The gene calls are TRBV6-5 and TRBJ1-1, with D tentatively TRBD1 (5 bases). Germline loops: CDR1 MNHEY, CDR2 SVGAGI. V lost 8 bases to trimming and J lost 2 bases, with 12 bases between them. The CDR3 is made up of 13 amino acids. The CDR3, as DNA: TGTGCCAGCGGGGCCCAAACTAACACTGAAGCTTTCTTT. It specifies CASGAQTNTEAFF.

The chain couples TRBV5-1 to TRBJ1-4, with 9 bases identical to TRBD1. Germline V gene data show CDR1 as SGHRS and CDR2 as YFSETQ. V lost 4 bases and J lost 8; bases outside the gene matches: 9. The CDR3 runs 15 residues. The DNA for the CDR3 is TGCGCCAGCAGCCGGGGACAGGGCCGCTTGGAAAAACTGTTTTTT. Translated, it gives CASSRGQGRLEKLFF. The complete variable domain, with remaining parts taken from reference TRBV5-1 and TRBJ1-4, reads KAGVTQTPRYLIKTRGQQVTLSCSPISGHRSVSWYQQTPGQGLQFLFEYFSETQRNKGNFPGRFSGRQFSNSRSEMNVSTLELGDSALYLCASSRGQGRLEKLFFGSGTQLSVL.

This sequence joins TRBV7-9 and TRBJ1-3, with D unclear. The V gene lost 5 bases and the J gene lost 0 bases, with 11 bases spanning the gap. This CDR3 has 15 amino acids. The germline CDR1 and CDR2 sequences are SEHNR and FQNEAQ (reference sequence). The CDR3 bases are TGTGCCAGCAGCCCCCGCGGAAACTCTGGAAACACCATATATTTT. This sequence encodes CASSPRGNSGNTIYF.

The chain combines TRBV6-1 with TRBJ1-5; 7 bases map to TRBD1. The CDR3 runs to 14 residues. Germline CDR1 reads MNHNS; CDR2 reads SASEGT. V shed 7 bases, J shed 0 bases, and the junction held 3 bases outside the gene matches. The CDR3 loop reads CASMDRLSNQPQHF. In DNA, the CDR3 is TGTGCCAGCATGGACAGGCTTAGCAATCAGCCCCAGCATTTT.

This chain uses TRBV7-3 with TRBJ2-1; 8 nucleotides align to TRBD2. Germline-derived CDR1 and CDR2 are SGHTA and FQGTGA. The V gene end was trimmed by 5 bases and the J gene end by 9 bases; junction bases not matched to a gene: 3. CDR3 size: 12 residues. The CDR3 DNA reads TGTGCCAGCAGCCGGGAGGGGGGTGAGCAGTTCTTC. It specifies CASSREGGEQFF. The variable domain in full, with the rest retrieved from reference TRBV7-3 and TRBJ2-1, is GAGVSQTPSNKVTEKGKYVELRCDPISGHTALYWYRQSLGQGPEFLIYFQGTGAADDSGLPNDRFFAVRPEGSVSTLKIQRTERGDSAVYLCASSREGGEQFFGPGTRLTVL.

The V and J genes are TRBV21-1 and TRBJ2-2; the table's TRBD1 call for D was not verified on the DNA. TRBV21-1 is classified as a pseudogene. This CDR3 is 17 amino acids long. CDR3 bases: TGTGCCAGCAGCAAAGACGGACACTACGCCCCCACCGGGGAGCTGTTTTTT. Its translation: CASSKDGHYAPTGELFF.

The chain has TRBV28 and TRBJ2-3, with 10 bases matching TRBD1. CDR1 MDHEN and CDR2 SYDVKM come from the germline V gene. The CDR3 is made up of 16 amino acids. V was clipped by 6 bases and J by 2 bases; unmatched bases: 8. The CDR3 region has the DNA TGTGCCAGCAGCCTCTCCGGGACAGGGGCCACAGATACGCAGTATTTT. This sequence encodes CASSLSGTGATDTQYF.

In nucleotides, the CDR3 is TGTGCCTGGAGTGTCGCCCTAGCGGGGGCTGGGGATGAGCAGTTCTTC. Protein: CAWSVALAGAGDEQFF. This chain connects TRBV30 to TRBJ2-1, with TRBD2 matching over 10 bases. This CDR3 contains 16 residues. The V segment lost 0 bases and the J segment 8 bases; nucleotides outside the gene matches: 10. The V gene's germline CDR1 is GTSNPN and CDR2 SVGIG (reference sequence).

The rearrangement uses TRBV18 and TRBJ2-5; 11 bases fit TRBD2. The CDR3 length is 20 residues. V shed 3 bases, J shed 6 bases, and the junction held 21 bases outside the gene matches. The V gene's germline CDR1 is KGHSH and CDR2 LQKENI. Here the CDR3 reads CASSPSVRGLAGGLWKTQYF. CDR3 DNA: TGTGCCAGCTCACCTAGCGTACGGGGGCTAGCGGGGGGCCTCTGGAAGACCCAGTACTTC.

The chain is built from TRBV18 and TRBJ2-1, with D perhaps matching TRBD1 (6 bases). The CDR3 sequence is 14 residues long. Trimming took off 0 bases at V and 3 bases at J, with 6 bases between the two ends. The germline CDR1 and CDR2 sequences are KGHSH and LQKENI. The chain's CDR3 is CASSPPTGYNEQFF. The CDR3 region has the DNA TGTGCCAGCTCACCACCGACAGGCTACAATGAGCAGTTCTTC.

This clone has a single count. The chain uses TRBV9 and TRBJ2-4; tentative D call: TRBD2 (6 bases). This CDR3 has 14 residues. With 2 bases removed from V and 1 base from J, the gap between germline ends came to 7 bases. Germline V gene lookup returns CDR1 SGDLS and CDR2 YYNGEE. The CDR3 loop reads CASSVGGAKNIQYF. The DNA of the CDR3 is TGTGCCAGCAGCGTTGGGGGGGCCAAAAACATTCAGTACTTC.

CDR3 region: CASSHGGARNSPLHF. The CDR3 coding sequence is TGTGCCAGCAGCCATGGGGGGGCGCGGAATTCACCCCTCCACTTT. The chain recombines TRBV14 with TRBJ1-6, with D possibly TRBD1 on 6 matching bases. Per germline, CDR1 SGHDN and CDR2 FVKESK. CDR3 length: 15 residues. V was shortened by 3 bases and J by 7 bases, with 13 bases between the two germline ends. The full variable domain, completed using reference TRBV14 and TRBJ1-6, is EAGVTQFPSHSVIEKGQTVTLRCDPISGHDNLYWYRRVMGKEIKFLLHFVKESKQDESGMPNNRFLAERTGGTYSTLKVQPAELEDSGVYFCASSHGGARNSPLHFGNGTRLTVT.

A single count supports this clone. The CDR3 sequence: CASRHTGQETQYF. Written as DNA, the CDR3 is TGTGCCAGCAGGCATACAGGGCAAGAGACCCAGTACTTC. The J gene is TRBJ2-5, the V gene TRBV11-2, with D possibly matching TRBD1 (6 bases). This CDR3 contains 13 residues. The V and J ends lost 6 bases and 2 bases respectively, with 10 bases between them. Germline V gives CDR1 SGHAT, CDR2 FQNNGV.

The chain links TRBV7-9 to TRBJ2-5; the D gene is possibly TRBD2 (5 bases). V lost 2 bases and J lost 2, with 15 bases in between. Per the germline V gene, CDR1 is SEHNR and CDR2 is FQNEAQ (reference sequence). CDR3 length: 16 amino acids. CDR3 amino acids: CASSLTHKRGQETQYF. CDR3 DNA sequence: TGTGCCAGCAGCTTAACCCACAAAAGAGGGCAAGAGACCCAGTACTTC.

The rearrangement links TRBV9 to TRBJ2-1; 8 bases are a match to TRBD1. Germline values: CDR1 SGDLS, CDR2 YYNGEE. Trimming took 0 bases from V and 9 from J; bases not matched to a gene: 8. The CDR3 has 15 amino acids. The CDR3 DNA reads TGTGCCAGCAGCGTAGTAGTCAGGGGGCATCGTGAGCAGTTCTTC. It encodes CASSVVVRGHREQFF.

The J gene is TRBJ2-7, the V gene TRBV29-1; 14 positions agree with TRBD2. J lost 0 bases, V lost 0 bases, and 16 bases had no gene match. The CDR3 has 21 amino acids. From germline, CDR1 is SQVTM and CDR2 ANQGSEA. Written as DNA, the CDR3 is TGCAGCGTTGAAGATTGGAGTTCCGGACTAGCGGGGGGCCTGCCCTCCTACGAGCAGTACTTC. It encodes CSVEDWSSGLAGGLPSYEQYF.

This rearrangement joins TRBV28 to TRBJ1-1; D remains unclear. Trimming took off 5 bases at V and 1 base at J, with 14 bases between the two ends. The CDR3 totals 15 residues. Germline loops: CDR1 MDHEN, CDR2 SYDVKM. The CDR3 reads CASSGQILANTEAFF. DNA of the CDR3: TGTGCCAGCAGTGGGCAGATTTTGGCGAACACTGAAGCTTTCTTT.

This chain uses TRBV28 with TRBJ2-3; D perhaps matches TRBD1 (6 bases). This CDR3 region has 15 residues. V was shortened by 5 bases and J by 3 bases, with 15 bases between the two germline ends. Germline CDR1 and CDR2: MDHEN and SYDVKM. The CDR3 DNA reads as TGTGCCAGCAGTCCGTCGGGACACAAGACAGATACGCAGTATTTT. This gives the protein CASSPSGHKTDTQYF.

The CDR3 bases are TGCACCAGCAGCCATCGGTCGTTTTGCCAGCCCCAGCATTTT. Its translation is CTSSHRSFCQPQHF. This chain joins TRBV1 and TRBJ1-5. TRBV1 is a pseudogene. This CDR3 has 14 residues.

The V call is TRBV6-5, the J call TRBJ1-2; the D gene is possibly TRBD1 (5 bases). Germline V lookup: CDR1 MNHEY, CDR2 SVGAGI. This CDR3 contains 15 residues. Trimming removed 6 bases from V and 1 base from J, with 15 bases in between. The CDR3 DNA sequence: TGTGCCAGCAGCCCCATCAGGGCAGTTAACTATGGCTACACCTTC. Translation: CASSPIRAVNYGYTF.

This clone has only a few counts. The chain is built from TRBV6-6 and TRBJ1-1; D ambiguous. This CDR3 has 14 amino acids. The germline V gene encodes CDR1 MNHNY and CDR2 SVGAGI (reference sequence). The V end was cut by 0 bases, the J end by 4 bases, with 9 bases between. The CDR3 DNA reads as TGTGCCAGCAGTTACTCGAGAGGGCTCACTGAAGCTTTCTTT. Translating gives CASSYSRGLTEAFF.

The gene calls are TRBV29-1 and TRBJ2-5; tentative D call: TRBD1 (7 bases). V was clipped by 3 bases and J by 0 bases, with 14 bases between them. CDR3 length: 15 residues. Germline lookup yields CDR1 SQVTM and CDR2 ANQGSEA. CDR3 loop: CSVDSRGANQETQYF. CDR3 nucleotides: TGCAGCGTTGACTCCAGGGGGGCGAACCAAGAGACCCAGTACTTC.

The rearrangement joins TRBV7-3 to TRBJ2-2; D is unresolved. V gave up 2 bases and J gave up 1 base, with 8 bases separating them. Germline V gives CDR1 SGHTA, CDR2 FQGTGA. This CDR3 comprises 15 residues. In DNA, the CDR3 is TGTGCCAGCAGCTTAGGTTCACAGAACACCGGGGAGCTGTTTTTT. This sequence encodes CASSLGSQNTGELFF.

The chain couples TRBV18 to TRBJ2-7; D is perhaps TRBD1 (6 bases). The germline V gene encodes CDR1 KGHSH and CDR2 LQKENI. There are 15 residues in the CDR3. V lost 2 bases and J 4 bases, leaving 15 bases between the germline ends. CDR3 loop: CASSPTGFRGYEQYF. The CDR3 bases are TGTGCCAGCTCACCAACAGGGTTCCGGGGATACGAGCAGTACTTC. The full variable domain, with the rest looked up from reference TRBV18 and TRBJ2-7, is NAGVMQNPRHLVRRRGQEARLRCSPMKGHSHVYWYRQLPEEGLKFMVYLQKENIIDESGMPKERFSAEFPKEGPSILRIQQVVRGDSAAYFCASSPTGFRGYEQYFGPGTRLTVT.

The chain carries TRBV6-1 and TRBJ2-3; 9 positions agree with TRBD2. The CDR3 has 17 amino acids. The J segment lost 4 bases and the V segment lost 4 bases, leaving 12 bases of the junction unmatched. CDR1 is MNHNS, CDR2 SASEGT, per germline. The CDR3 sequence: CASSAILRRGGADTQYF. The CDR3 DNA reads TGTGCCAGCAGTGCCATCTTGCGGCGGGGGGGTGCAGATACGCAGTATTTT.

The genes are TRBV19 and TRBJ2-5; 12 bases map to TRBD2. V shed 7 bases, J shed 4 bases, and the junction held 10 bases outside the gene matches. There are 16 residues in the CDR3. Germline V CDR1 and CDR2: LNHDA, SQIVND (reference sequence). Written as DNA, the CDR3 is TGTGCCAGTACAGGGAGGCTAGCGGGGGGGCGAGAGACCCAGTACTTC. It encodes CASTGRLAGGRETQYF.

This chain joins TRBV7-3 and TRBJ1-1; perhaps TRBD1 as D (6 bases). Trimming left V 2 bases short and J 2 bases short, with 12 bases between. There are 15 residues in the CDR3. Germline V gives CDR1 SGHTA, CDR2 FQGTGA. CDR3 residues: CASSLSGGRNTEAFF. The CDR3 DNA sequence: TGTGCCAGCAGCTTATCGGGGGGCAGAAACACTGAAGCTTTCTTT.